This T cell receptor (beta chain) was identified during a study of neurological immune-mediated disorders. Notes on the study in general: HTLV-1-associated myelopathy displayed the greatest TCR clonal expansion, and multiple sclerosis exhibited the smallest, lower than that of healthy controls.

Regarding time point: longitudinal time-point 2. The starting material, 2 million PBMCs stored at -80 C, gave rise to the unsorted libraries. The cDNA was synthesized by means of template-switch 5'RACE, which was carried out with 10-nucleotide random UMIs. TCRdb used MiXCR to reprocess the 5' RACE reads, holding one entry per CDR3 protein. The repertoire holds roughly 49,000 distinct CDR3 sequences, less than 15% seen once, with roughly 4.3% in the top ten. This clonotype was observed many times. Its antigen is currently unknown. V dropped 4 bases and J dropped 2 bases, with 9 bases sitting between them. The CDR3 length is 13 residues. Germline loops: CDR1 SGHRS, CDR2 YFSETQ.

Sequencing was done on a sample of PBMCs. The TCR sequence derives from a male donor with HTLV-1-associated myelopathy (HAM/TSP). The J gene is TRBJ1-1, the V gene TRBV5-1; D is uncertain. The CDR3 protein is CASSAGFNTEAFF. CDR3 DNA sequence: TGCGCCAGCAGCGCGGGGTTCAACACTGAAGCTTTCTTT.